This T cell receptor (beta chain) is from a study of OX40 agonist ivuxolimab in advanced cancers. With V trimmed by 2 bases and J by 2 bases, 3 bases remained unmatched. Germline V gene sequence: CDR1 SGHRS, CDR2 YFSETQ. The CDR3 has 14 residues. The table came from immunoSEQ multiplex PCR; TCRdb's copy has only in-frame clones and leaves some out. The table lists around 62,000 clones, over 80% of them singletons. Study conclusions and caveats: Compared with CD4+, CD8+ T cells on average had more expanded clones.

Worth noting for this clone: The antigen remains unidentified.

The source of this sequence is an adult with an advanced solid tumor such as melanoma, head and neck, liver or kidney cancer. V and J are TRBV5-1 and TRBJ1-1, with TRBD1 identical over 7 bases. The sequencing here drew on CD4+ or CD8+ T cells sorted from blood, taken in a trial of the OX40 agonist ivuxolimab. The CDR3: CASSFGDRNTEAFF. DNA for the CDR3: TGCGCCAGCAGCTTTGGGGACAGAAACACTGAAGCTTTCTTT.